This entry is about one T cell receptor beta chain. This clone appeared a single time. Its recognized antigen is unknown. Per-nucleotide qualities are absent, and no much larger clonotype sits a single base away. This record belongs to a study of blood T cell repertoires in COVID-19 (dated by TCRdb to the early 2020s). Background on the whole study: Samples covering the acute and convalescent phases of COVID-19 were provided by collaborators in the United States, Italy and Spain. The prospective study material was composed of cDNA or gDNA derived from T cells, B-cell-depleted T cells, or PBMCs. Subjects who had been exposed to COVID-19, were actively infected with it, or had recovered from it provided the deeply sampled blood TCRbeta repertoires that made up the dataset. The repertoires were released in a freely available public database intended as a resource for research on the immune response to SARS-CoV-2. The samples were drawn from two sources: the first 160 participants of the ongoing ImmuneRACE study, and about 1,300 subjects contributed by 6 global collaborators. Sample metadata almost always included a de-identified subject ID, COVID-19 status, age in years and sex. Where available, HLA class I and class II types were taken from metadata supplied by the sample provider and were not determined by assay-based typing.

Broader findings and caveats from the paper: How much clinical and demographic metadata was included differed by source and by participant, and the metadata was provided uncurated.

Enrolling through a virtual design, the prospective study's participants ranged in age from about 18 to 89 years and lived across roughly 23 United States geographic areas. In the prospective study, participants were assigned to cohorts based on the clinical history participants reported in a screening survey and a study questionnaire. Exposed participants were defined as having been in contact with someone with a PCR-confirmed or clinician-diagnosed COVID-19 case within 2 weeks of study entry. In the prospective study, whole blood, serum and a nasopharyngeal or oropharyngeal swab were collected from each participant by mobile phlebotomists. Additional blood draws and questionnaires over an approximately two-month period could optionally be provided by prospective study participants. Before DNA extraction, prospective study blood samples were shipped either frozen or at room temperature. TCRbeta CDR3 regions were amplified from genomic DNA using the immunoSEQ Assay, a bias-controlled multiplex PCR. As for the authors' bioinformatics: The number of nucleated cells in each sample was estimated by amplification of reference gene primers within the assay. To quantify the absolute abundance of each unique TCRbeta CDR3 rearrangement, sequence reads were collapsed and filtered. For each sample, productive Simpson clonality was calculated as the square root of Simpson's diversity index across productive rearrangements. What TCRdb holds here is the immuneACCESS table cut down to in-frame rearrangements. Part of the clones is not present; checked against another copy, under half of the missing clones reflect an unresolved V gene, and the others are unexplained. V and J calls and clone size come straight from that table; D and trimming were deduced from the DNA. Counted in this sample were 140,000 or so clones; approximately 80% of them appeared once. 1.5% to 2% of the sample comes from the top ten.

Trimming at the junction amounts to 6 bases on V and 0 bases on J, and the germline ends lie 12 bases apart. Looking up the germline V gene yields CDR1 SNHLY and CDR2 FYNNEI. From the cysteine through the phenylalanine, the CDR3 covers 15 amino acids. Just CDR3 DNA is preserved here, 45 bases in frame from base 1. The TCR originated in a woman aged 18-29 years who had been exposed to COVID-19. Sequencing input: PBMCs or T cells enriched from blood (not recorded which). This chain joins TRBV2 to TRBJ1-3, with TRBD1 as a weak D call on 6 bases. The DNA sequence follows: TGTGCCAGCAGCGCGACAGGATTCTCTGGAAACACCATATATTTT. It translates to CASSATGFSGNTIYF.